The clone carrying this T cell receptor beta chain was counted a single time. Its antigen is not identified. Germline V gene lookup returns CDR1 SGHDN and CDR2 FVKESK. The CDR3 consists of 13 residues. V was cut by 1 base and J by 7 bases, with 5 bases left in between. The treatment here: oral pan-JAK inhibitor, 5-10 mg twice daily. Extraction of RNA preceded its reverse transcription into cDNA, which served as the sequencing template. The table came from immunoSEQ multiplex PCR; TCRdb's copy has only in-frame clones and leaves some out. The table has roughly 120,000 clones, 45% to 65% seen once. The entry originates in a study of CD8+ T cells in alopecia areata. Background on the study: Patients in the treated group were given tofacitinib by mouth, 5 to 10 mg twice a day. General study points: The treated group had a single nonresponder, limiting CD8+ expansion-response conclusions. Both scalp clonality and the expanded CD8+ clones among the top 100 showed a significant decrease with tofacitinib. Throughout tofacitinib, many expanded lesional clones continued to persist in scalp and blood.

This receptor was taken from a human donor with alopecia areata. V usage is TRBV14 and J usage is TRBJ1-6; D uncertain. Sequencing was performed on CD4+ T cells sorted from blood, taken at week 24, from a patient treated with tofacitinib. CDR3 protein: CASSQAQNSPLHF. In DNA form, the CDR3 reads TGTGCCAGCAGCCAAGCCCAAAATTCACCCCTCCACTTT.